The rows below give T cell receptor beta chains drawn from one sample of a study of blood T cell repertoires in COVID-19. The method was immunoSEQ multiplex PCR; TCRdb's version includes in-frame clones alone and lacks a portion of them. The repertoire holds about 330,000 clones, with roughly 88% as singletons. Sequenced sample: PBMCs or T cells enriched from blood (not recorded which). All receptors derive from a man aged 25 to 45 who had recovered from COVID-19. Both conserved end residues are trimmed from each CDR3.

J gene: TRBJ2-5; V gene: TRBV5-1; CDR3 length: 12; CDR3 protein: ASSPGQAQETQY
J gene: TRBJ1-2; V gene: TRBV11-2; CDR3 length: 12; CDR3 protein: ASSLDAVDYGYT
J gene: TRBJ1-1; V gene: TRBV28; CDR3 length: 12; CDR3 protein: ASLRQGMNTEAF
J gene: TRBJ2-3; V gene: TRBV5-1; CDR3 length: 14; CDR3 protein: ASSIGLAGGTDTQY
J gene: TRBJ1-2; V gene: TRBV5-1; CDR3 length: 10; CDR3 protein: ASSLERYGYT
J gene: TRBJ2-3; V gene: TRBV19; CDR3 length: 13; CDR3 protein: ASSIGQTVLDTQY
J gene: TRBJ2-2; V gene: TRBV15; CDR3 length: 13; CDR3 protein: ATMRLGANTGELF
J gene: TRBJ1-5; V gene: TRBV2; CDR3 length: 13; CDR3 protein: ASSGTGGPNQPQH
J gene: TRBJ1-6; V gene: TRBV27; CDR3 length: 13; CDR3 protein: ASSARGAYNSPLH
J gene: TRBJ1-1; V gene: TRBV19; CDR3 length: 12; CDR3 protein: ASIRKNGGTEAF
J gene: TRBJ1-2; V gene: TRBV7-8; CDR3 length: 12; CDR3 protein: ASSFGTDLRGYT
J gene: TRBJ1-5; V gene: TRBV2; CDR3 length: 13; CDR3 protein: ASSEALGAVQPQH
J gene: TRBJ2-2; V gene: TRBV6-2/TRBV6-3; CDR3 length: 14; CDR3 protein: ASSKQGFGFTGELF
J gene: TRBJ1-2; V gene: TRBV28; CDR3 length: 13; CDR3 protein: ASNPAAGAAHGYT
J gene: TRBJ1-6; V gene: TRBV15; CDR3 length: 14; CDR3 protein: ATSSTGAFYNSPLH
J gene: TRBJ2-3; V gene: TRBV5-4; CDR3 length: 14; CDR3 protein: ASSLGVRGRRDTQY
J gene: TRBJ1-6; V gene: TRBV2; CDR3 length: 12; CDR3 protein: ASSTDRGDSPLH
J gene: TRBJ1-4; V gene: TRBV11-2; CDR3 length: 13; CDR3 protein: ASSFDGTGGEKLF
J gene: TRBJ1-1; V gene: TRBV5-1; CDR3 length: 14; CDR3 protein: ASSLVVGRGYTEAF
J gene: TRBJ2-7; V gene: TRBV7-9; CDR3 length: 9; CDR3 protein: ASSVQYEQY
J gene: TRBJ1-6; V gene: TRBV5-1; CDR3 length: 13; CDR3 protein: ASSLAGGTGSPLH
J gene: TRBJ2-5; V gene: TRBV4-1; CDR3 length: 14; CDR3 protein: ASSQAHTTGQETQY
J gene: TRBJ1-2; V gene: TRBV2; CDR3 length: 11; CDR3 protein: ASHPGQAYGYT
J gene: TRBJ1-2; V gene: TRBV3-1/TRBV3-2; CDR3 length: 15; CDR3 protein: ASSPTGGTARLGGYT
J gene: TRBJ1-5; V gene: TRBV5-1; CDR3 length: 13; CDR3 protein: ASSPGTGRYQPQH
J gene: TRBJ2-7; V gene: TRBV5-1; CDR3 length: 12; CDR3 protein: ASTVGGNSYEQY
J gene: TRBJ1-4; V gene: TRBV4-1; CDR3 length: 14; CDR3 protein: ASSQGQTGAPEKLF
J gene: TRBJ2-4; V gene: TRBV28; CDR3 length: 15; CDR3 protein: ASSFGLAILGKNIQY
J gene: TRBJ2-1; V gene: TRBV3-1/TRBV3-2; CDR3 length: 12; CDR3 protein: ASSPVVGADEQF